These 12 T cell receptor beta chains came from one sample sequenced in a study of shared clonotypes between healthy human individuals. Using immunoSEQ multiplex PCR, the repertoire was profiled, and TCRdb retains in-frame clones only, with some absent. The repertoire has roughly 2,000,000 clones, approximately 95% of them found once; the top ten carry 1% to 1.5%. CD45RO-negative, CCR7-positively selected cells formed the naive CD8 fraction, excluding terminally differentiated effector memory CD45RA+ cells. Sequencing was performed on naive CD8+ T cells sorted from blood. Receptor source: a man between 18 and 29 years old in good health.

The V and J genes are TRBV7-8 and TRBJ2-7; D not certain. CDR1 SGHVS and CDR2 FQNEAQ come from the germline V gene. V was shortened by 5 bases and J by 4 bases, with 9 bases between the two germline ends. The CDR3 is made up of 12 amino acids. The CDR3 protein is CASSQDLYEQYF. The CDR3 DNA is TGTGCCAGCAGCCAGGATTTATACGAGCAGTACTTC.

The rearrangement joins TRBV11-2 to TRBJ2-5; D is ambiguous. The length of the CDR3 is 15 residues. Trimming stripped 0 bases from V and 2 bases from J, with 10 bases between. CDR1 is SGHAT, CDR2 FQNNGV, per germline. CDR3 loop: CASSLDRFRQETQYF. The CDR3 coding sequence is TGTGCCAGCAGCTTAGATAGGTTCAGGCAAGAGACCCAGTACTTC.

The V gene is TRBV11-2, the J gene TRBJ2-1, with D possibly TRBD1 on 5 matching bases. Germline-derived CDR1 and CDR2 are SGHAT and FQNNGV. Trimming left V 11 bases short and J 8 bases short, with 16 bases between. The CDR3 contains 12 residues. The CDR3 DNA is TGTGCCGTACTTCTGGGGCCCGATGAGCAGTTCTTC. Protein: CAVLLGPDEQFF.

This chain uses TRBV27 with TRBJ1-2; 7 bases map to TRBD1. This CDR3 contains 15 residues. V was clipped by 3 bases and J by 5 bases; unmatched bases: 9. Germline V gives CDR1 MNHEY, CDR2 SMNVEV (reference sequence). CDR3 nucleotides: TGTGCCAGCAGTTTCGCCCCTACAGGGGCATATGGCTACACCTTC. Translated, it gives CASSFAPTGAYGYTF.

Written as DNA, the CDR3 is TGTGCCATCAGTGGGACTAGCGGGGCGTACAATGAGCAGTTCTTC. Residues: CAISGTSGAYNEQFF. This rearrangement joins TRBV10-3 to TRBJ2-1; 12 nucleotides match TRBD2. Germline V lookup: CDR1 ENHRY, CDR2 SYGVKD. V lost 4 bases to trimming and J lost 4 bases; unmatched junction nucleotides: 2. The CDR3 consists of 15 residues.

The rearrangement links TRBV7-9 to TRBJ2-7; 10 bases match TRBD1. Trimming removed 0 bases from V and 5 bases from J; junction bases left unmatched: 4. Per the germline V gene, CDR1 is SEHNR and CDR2 is FQNEAQ (reference sequence). The CDR3 length is 15 residues. This CDR3 is CASSLAGTGENEQYF. The CDR3 coding sequence is TGTGCCAGCAGCTTAGCGGGGACAGGGGAAAACGAGCAGTACTTC.

V usage is TRBV28 and J usage is TRBJ2-1; 7 positions agree with TRBD1. CDR3 size: 15 residues. Germline trimming cut 3 bases from V and 5 bases from J; bases unmatched to any gene: 7. The germline CDR1 and CDR2 sequences are MDHEN and SYDVKM. The CDR3 loop reads CASSFGTEVNNEQFF. The CDR3 DNA reads as TGTGCCAGCAGTTTCGGGACAGAGGTGAACAATGAGCAGTTCTTC.

The chain uses TRBV7-9 and TRBJ1-2; D is uncertain. CDR1 SEHNR and CDR2 FQNEAQ come from the germline V gene (reference sequence). The CDR3 contains 14 residues. Trimming pared 4 bases from V and 5 bases from J, leaving 14 bases between. This chain's CDR3 is CASSSSLTEYGYTF. CDR3 sequence (DNA): TGTGCCAGCAGCTCGAGCCTGACGGAGTATGGCTACACCTTC. Full variable domain (remainder filled in from reference TRBV7-9 and TRBJ1-2): DTGVSQNPRHKITKRGQNVTFRCDPISEHNRLYWYRQTLGQGPEFLTYFQNEAQLEKSRLLSDRFSAERPKGSFSTLEIQRTEQGDSAMYLCASSSSLTEYGYTFGSGTRLTVV.

CDR3 amino acids: CASSPGSVGYTF. DNA for the CDR3: TGCGCCAGCAGCCCAGGGTCTGTAGGCTACACCTTC. The rearrangement joins TRBV5-1 to TRBJ1-2, with D possibly being TRBD1 (5 bases). Deletions cut 4 bases from V and 8 bases from J, with 12 bases between. The CDR3 is 12 residues long. Germline CDR1 and CDR2: SGHRS and YFSETQ.

This rearrangement joins TRBV25-1 to TRBJ2-3; weak D call: TRBD1 (5 bases). CDR1 MGHDK and CDR2 SYGVNS come from the germline V gene. This CDR3 comprises 13 residues. The V end lost 1 base, the J end lost 5 bases, and 7 bases lay between the germline ends. In DNA, the CDR3 is TGTGCCAGCAGTGAATGGGGCGGAGATACGCAGTATTTT. Translating it yields CASSEWGGDTQYF.

The genes are TRBV7-3 and TRBJ2-3; 10 bases match TRBD2. Germline V CDR1 and CDR2: SGHTA, FQGTGA. Trimming removed 6 bases from V and 14 bases from J; junction bases left unmatched: 8. The CDR3 length is 12 residues. In nucleotides, the CDR3 is TGTGCCAGCAGTCCTAGCGGGGGTGAGGTGTATTTT. Translating gives CASSPSGGEVYF.

This clone has only one observation. V usage is TRBV7-2 and J usage is TRBJ2-7; either TRBD1 or TRBD2 may supply D (5 bases each). The germline V gene encodes CDR1 SGHTA and CDR2 FQGNSA. Trimming removed 3 bases from V and 4 bases from J, with 13 bases in between. This CDR3 has 14 residues. CDR3 nucleotide sequence: TGTGCCAGCAGCTTCGGGATTGGGGCATACGAGCAGTACTTC. Its protein is CASSFGIGAYEQYF.